This TCR beta chain appears in the sequencing data of a study of neurological immune-mediated disorders. Looking at the study overall: There were some 34 multiple sclerosis patients. Of these, around 31 had relapsing-remitting MS and 3 had secondary progressive MS.

Germline CDR1 SGHRS, CDR2 YFSETQ. CDR3 length equals 14 residues. With 2 bases clipped from V and 4 bases from J, the junction kept 3 bases outside the gene matches. Many counts were recorded for this clonotype. From 2 million PBMCs stored at -80 C, the unsorted libraries were generated. It was by 5'RACE with 10-nucleotide random UMIs that the cDNA was made. Each CDR3 protein gets one entry after TCRdb re-called the 5' RACE reads with MiXCR. The repertoire includes about 66,000 distinct CDR3 sequences, around 3.3% of them detected once, and 3.7% sits in the top ten. The receptor's source is a man aged 40-55 years with multiple sclerosis. The genes are TRBV5-1 and TRBJ1-1; 9 bases fit TRBD1. The sequenced sample consisted of PBMCs. CDR3 bases: TGCGCCAGCAGCTTTATGGGACAGGGCACTGAAGCTTTCTTT. Its translation is CASSFMGQGTEAFF.